This paragraph covers one TCR beta chain sequence. In its sample, this clonotype was seen many times. Its antigen is currently not known. Per-nucleotide qualities are absent, and no much larger clonotype sits a single base away. Lymph node samples came from the axillary draining lymph nodes of breast cancer patients. CDR3 length: 14 amino acids, cysteine to phenylalanine. Of the read, only the CDR3 DNA is kept; its 42 bases are in frame from base 1. The germline V gene specifies SQVTM as CDR1 and ANQGSEA as CDR2. V trim: 6 bases; J trim: 1 base; unmatched bases: 6. TCRdb lists the instrument as Illumina HiSeq 2000. Multiplex PCR amplification was used to build the TCR beta chain libraries. The amplified TCR beta chain products were analyzed by high-throughput sequencing. The public sequencing data were trimmed at Q25 with fastp and processed into clonotypes with MiXCR by TCRdb, which kept only in-frame beta chains. One record per CDR3 amino acid sequence lists the most common genes and DNA. Here the sample has approximately 210,000 distinct CDR3 sequences; around 34% occur a single time. 3% to 4% of the sample comes from the top ten.

This sample is part of a study of breast tumors, draining lymph nodes, adjacent tissues listed by TCRdb under 2016. Regarding the research as a whole: Breast cancer patients provided tumor, adjacent nontumor tissue and axillary lymph nodes, and the study compared the TCR beta repertoires across these three sources. In human breast cancer, the study set out to assess how tumor, surrounding tissue and draining lymph node repertoires relate to one another and whether T cells might be exchanged between them. Study-wide conclusions, independent of this receptor: The data were considered consistent with most tumor T cells being derived from the lymph node and subsequently expanding within tumor tissue. Tumors showed preferential V and J gene usage, and their T-cell repertoire diversity fell below that of lymph nodes yet above that of nontumor tissue. Tumor and nontumor tissue repertoires were found to be significantly more similar in luminal-like than in basal-like breast cancer. The conclusion that tumor T cells originate in lymph nodes was presented as consistent with a hypothesis rather than as directly demonstrated.

The receptor's source is a female donor with breast cancer. Some clones in this sample may be carry-over from other donors' samples. The source material was axillary lymph node tissue. The V and J genes are TRBV29-1 and TRBJ1-5; 7 middle bases align to TRBD1. The nucleotide sequence reads as follows: TGCAGCGTGGCAAACAGGGGAAGCAATCAGCCCCAGCATTTT. Translated, it gives CSVANRGSNQPQHF.